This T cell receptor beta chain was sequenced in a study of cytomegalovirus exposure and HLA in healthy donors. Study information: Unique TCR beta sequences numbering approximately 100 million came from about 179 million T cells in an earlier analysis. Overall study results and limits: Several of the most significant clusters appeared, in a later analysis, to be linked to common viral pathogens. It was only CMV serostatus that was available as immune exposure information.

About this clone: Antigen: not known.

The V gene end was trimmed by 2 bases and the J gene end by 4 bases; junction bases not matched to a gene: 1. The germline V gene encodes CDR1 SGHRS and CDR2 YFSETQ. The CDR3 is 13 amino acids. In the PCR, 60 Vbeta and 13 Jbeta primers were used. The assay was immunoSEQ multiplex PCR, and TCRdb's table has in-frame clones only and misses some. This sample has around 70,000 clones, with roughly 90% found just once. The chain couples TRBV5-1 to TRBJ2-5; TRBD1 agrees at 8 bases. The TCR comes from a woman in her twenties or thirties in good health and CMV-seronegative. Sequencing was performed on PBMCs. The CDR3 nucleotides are TGCGCCAGCAGCTTAGGGACAGGAGAGACCCAGTACTTC. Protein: CASSLGTGETQYF.